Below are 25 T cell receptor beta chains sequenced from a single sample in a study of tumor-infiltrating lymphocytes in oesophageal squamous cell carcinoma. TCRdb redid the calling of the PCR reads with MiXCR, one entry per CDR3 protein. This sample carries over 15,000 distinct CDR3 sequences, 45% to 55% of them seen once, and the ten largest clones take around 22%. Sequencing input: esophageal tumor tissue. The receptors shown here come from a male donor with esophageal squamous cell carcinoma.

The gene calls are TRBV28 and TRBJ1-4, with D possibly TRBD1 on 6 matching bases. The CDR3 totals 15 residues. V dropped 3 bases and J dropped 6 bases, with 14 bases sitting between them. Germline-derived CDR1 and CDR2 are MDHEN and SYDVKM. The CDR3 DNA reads TGTGCCAGCAGTTTTTTGTGGGACATGGATGAAAAACTGTTTTTT. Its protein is CASSFLWDMDEKLFF.

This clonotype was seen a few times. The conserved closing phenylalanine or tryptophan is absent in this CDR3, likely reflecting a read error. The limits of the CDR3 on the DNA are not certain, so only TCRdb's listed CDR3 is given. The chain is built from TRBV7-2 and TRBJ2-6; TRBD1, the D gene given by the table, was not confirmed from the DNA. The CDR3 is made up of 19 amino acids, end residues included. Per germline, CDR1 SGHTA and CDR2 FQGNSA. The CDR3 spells CASTQGGGQGGADTQYFGA.

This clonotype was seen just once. The CDR3 nucleotides are TGTGCCTGGAGTTCGACTACAGGGGGAAACTCTGGGGCCAACGTCCTGACTTTC. It yields the protein CAWSSTTGGNSGANVLTF. This chain connects TRBV30 to TRBJ2-6; 8 bases are a match to TRBD1. CDR1 and CDR2 (germline): GTSNPN, SVGIG (reference sequence). The CDR3 runs 18 residues. The V gene end was trimmed by 2 bases and the J gene end by 0 bases; junction bases not matched to a gene: 9.

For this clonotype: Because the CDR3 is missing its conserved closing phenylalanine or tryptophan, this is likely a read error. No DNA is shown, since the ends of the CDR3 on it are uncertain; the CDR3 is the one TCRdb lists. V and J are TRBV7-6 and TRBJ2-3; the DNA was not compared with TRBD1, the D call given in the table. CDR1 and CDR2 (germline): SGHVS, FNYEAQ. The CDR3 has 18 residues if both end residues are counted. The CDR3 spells CASSLGVGGGRETQYFGP.

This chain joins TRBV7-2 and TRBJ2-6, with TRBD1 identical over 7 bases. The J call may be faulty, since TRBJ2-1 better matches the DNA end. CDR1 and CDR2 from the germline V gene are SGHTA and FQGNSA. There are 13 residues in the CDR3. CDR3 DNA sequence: TGTGCCAGCAGCTTAGGGACAGGCTATGAGCAGTTCTTC. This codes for CASSLGTGYEQFF.

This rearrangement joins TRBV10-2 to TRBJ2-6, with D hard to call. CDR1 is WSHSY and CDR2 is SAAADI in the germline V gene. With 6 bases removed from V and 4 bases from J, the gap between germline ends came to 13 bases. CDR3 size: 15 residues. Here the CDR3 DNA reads TGCGCCAGCAGCCCTTGGGGTTCAGGGGCCAACGTCCTGACTTTC. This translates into CASSPWGSGANVLTF.

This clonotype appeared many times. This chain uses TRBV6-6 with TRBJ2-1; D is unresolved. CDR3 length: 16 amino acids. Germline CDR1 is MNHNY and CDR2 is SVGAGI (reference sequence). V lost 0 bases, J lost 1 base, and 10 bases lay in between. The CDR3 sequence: CASSYSLPESYNEQFF. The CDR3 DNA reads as TGTGCCAGCAGTTACTCCTTGCCTGAATCCTACAATGAGCAGTTCTTC.

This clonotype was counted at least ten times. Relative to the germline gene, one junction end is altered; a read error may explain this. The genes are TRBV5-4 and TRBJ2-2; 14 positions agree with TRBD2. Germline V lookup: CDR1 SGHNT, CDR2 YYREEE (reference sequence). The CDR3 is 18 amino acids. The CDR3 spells CASSLFGLAGGNTGELFF. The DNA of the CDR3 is TGCGCCAGCAGCTTGTTTGGACTAGCGGGAGGGAACACCGGGGAGCTGTTTTTT.

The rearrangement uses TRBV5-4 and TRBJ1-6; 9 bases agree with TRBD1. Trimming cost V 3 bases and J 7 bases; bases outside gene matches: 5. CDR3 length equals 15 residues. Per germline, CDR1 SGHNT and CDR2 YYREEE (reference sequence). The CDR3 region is CASSSWGQGNSPLHF. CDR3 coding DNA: TGTGCCAGCAGCTCGTGGGGACAGGGCAATTCACCCCTCCACTTT.

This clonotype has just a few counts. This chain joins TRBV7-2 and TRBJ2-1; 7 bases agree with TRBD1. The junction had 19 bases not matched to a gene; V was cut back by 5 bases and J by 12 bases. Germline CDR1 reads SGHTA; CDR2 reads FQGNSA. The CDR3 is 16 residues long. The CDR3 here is CASSTNPVTGHLGQFF. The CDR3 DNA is TGTGCCAGCAGCACCAACCCCGTGACAGGGCACCTCGGGCAGTTCTTC.

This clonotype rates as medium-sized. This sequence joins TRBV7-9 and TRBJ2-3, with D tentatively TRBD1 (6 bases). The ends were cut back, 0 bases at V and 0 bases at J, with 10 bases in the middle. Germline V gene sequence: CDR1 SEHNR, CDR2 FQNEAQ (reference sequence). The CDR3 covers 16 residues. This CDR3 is CASSLARGISTDTQYF. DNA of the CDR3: TGTGCCAGCAGCTTAGCGAGGGGGATCAGCACAGATACGCAGTATTTT.

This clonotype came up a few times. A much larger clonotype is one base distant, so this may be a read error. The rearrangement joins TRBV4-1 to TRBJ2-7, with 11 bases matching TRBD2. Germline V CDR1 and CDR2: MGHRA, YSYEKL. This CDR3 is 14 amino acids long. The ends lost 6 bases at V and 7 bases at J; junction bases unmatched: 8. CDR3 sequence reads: CASRPGTSGNEQYF. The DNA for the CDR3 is TGCGCCAGCAGACCCGGGACTAGCGGCAATGAGCAGTACTTC.

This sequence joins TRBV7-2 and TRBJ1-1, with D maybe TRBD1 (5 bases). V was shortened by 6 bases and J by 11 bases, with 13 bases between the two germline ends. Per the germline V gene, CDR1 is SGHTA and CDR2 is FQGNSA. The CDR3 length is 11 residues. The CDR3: CASSYRGRAFF. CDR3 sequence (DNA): TGTGCCAGCAGTTATCGGGGGAGGGCTTTCTTT.

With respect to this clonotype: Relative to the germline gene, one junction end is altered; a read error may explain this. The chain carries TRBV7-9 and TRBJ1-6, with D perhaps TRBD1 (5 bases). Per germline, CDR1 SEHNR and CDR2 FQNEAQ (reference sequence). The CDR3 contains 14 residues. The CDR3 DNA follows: TGTGCCAGCAGTACCGGGACTAGCGGAGTCGAGCAGTACTTT. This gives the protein CASSTGTSGVEQYF.

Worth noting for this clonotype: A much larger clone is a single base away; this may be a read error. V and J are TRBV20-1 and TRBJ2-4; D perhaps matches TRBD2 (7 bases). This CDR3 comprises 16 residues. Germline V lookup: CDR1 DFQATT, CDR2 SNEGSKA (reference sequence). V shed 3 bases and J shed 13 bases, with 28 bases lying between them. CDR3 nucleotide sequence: TGCAGTGCTAGCTCCCCGGAGGGAGGGGGGGTCAATGAGCAGTACTTC. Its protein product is CSASSPEGGGVNEQYF.

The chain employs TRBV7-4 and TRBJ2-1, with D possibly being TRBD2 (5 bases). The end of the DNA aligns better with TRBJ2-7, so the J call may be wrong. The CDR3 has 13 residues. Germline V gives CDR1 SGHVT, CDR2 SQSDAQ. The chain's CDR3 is CASSSIRGYEQYF. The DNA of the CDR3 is TGTGCCAGCAGCTCGATCCGGGGTTACGAGCAGTACTTC.

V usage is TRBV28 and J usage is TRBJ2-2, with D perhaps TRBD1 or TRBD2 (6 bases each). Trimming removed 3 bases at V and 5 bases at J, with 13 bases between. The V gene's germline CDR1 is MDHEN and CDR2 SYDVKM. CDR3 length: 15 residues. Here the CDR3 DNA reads TGTGCCAGCAGTTTCATCGGGGGCTGGACCGGGGAGCTGTTTTTT. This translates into CASSFIGGWTGELFF.

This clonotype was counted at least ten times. DNA of the CDR3: TGTGCCAGCAGTTCGGTTGAAAAACTGTTTTTT. This translates into CASSSVEKLFF. V and J are TRBV28 and TRBJ1-4; D not certain. Trimming removed 4 bases at V and 7 bases at J, with 4 bases between. The germline gives CDR1 MDHEN, CDR2 SYDVKM. The CDR3 runs 11 residues.

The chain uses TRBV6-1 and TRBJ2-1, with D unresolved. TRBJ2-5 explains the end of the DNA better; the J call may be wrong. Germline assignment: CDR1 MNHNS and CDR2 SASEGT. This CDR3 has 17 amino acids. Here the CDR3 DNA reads TGTGCCAGCAGTGATAATTATCGGAGAAAACCCCAAGAGACCCAGTACTTC. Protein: CASSDNYRRKPQETQYF.

CDR3 bases: TGTGCCAGCAGTTATCAAGCGGGAGCCGAGACCCAGTACTTC. Protein: CASSYQAGAETQYF. The V call is TRBV6-8, the J call TRBJ2-4; 8 bases fit TRBD2. The DNA end lines up better with TRBJ2-5; the J call may be wrong. Germline V gene lookup returns CDR1 MNHGY and CDR2 SAAAGT. This CDR3 spans 14 amino acids.

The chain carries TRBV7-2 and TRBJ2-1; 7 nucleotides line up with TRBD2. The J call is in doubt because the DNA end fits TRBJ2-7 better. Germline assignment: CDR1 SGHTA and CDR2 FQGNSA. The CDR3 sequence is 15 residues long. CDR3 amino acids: CASSSTSTSYNEQYF. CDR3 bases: TGTGCCAGCAGCTCGACTAGCACTTCCTACAATGAGCAGTACTTC.

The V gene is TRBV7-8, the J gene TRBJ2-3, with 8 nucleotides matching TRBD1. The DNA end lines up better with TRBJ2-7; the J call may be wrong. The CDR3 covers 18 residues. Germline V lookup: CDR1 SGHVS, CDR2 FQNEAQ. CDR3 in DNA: TGTGCCAGCAGCTTAGCACACCCTCGGGACAGGAGAAACAATGAGCAGTACTTC. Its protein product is CASSLAHPRDRRNNEQYF.

CDR3 in amino acids: CSARDDGAQQFF. For the CDR3, the DNA is TGCAGTGCTAGAGATGATGGGGCCCAGCAGTTCTTC. V usage is TRBV20-1 and J usage is TRBJ2-1; possibly TRBD1 for D (5 bases). The V gene lost 0 bases and the J gene lost 11 bases, with 11 bases spanning the gap. The CDR3 has 12 amino acids. The germline V gene encodes CDR1 DFQATT and CDR2 SNEGSKA (reference sequence).

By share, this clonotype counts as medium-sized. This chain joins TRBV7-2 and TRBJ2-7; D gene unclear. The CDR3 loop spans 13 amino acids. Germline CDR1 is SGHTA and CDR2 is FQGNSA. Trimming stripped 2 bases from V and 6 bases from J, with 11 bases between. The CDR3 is CASSLNLAFEQYF. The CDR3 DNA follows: TGTGCCAGCAGCTTAAATTTAGCTTTCGAGCAGTACTTC.

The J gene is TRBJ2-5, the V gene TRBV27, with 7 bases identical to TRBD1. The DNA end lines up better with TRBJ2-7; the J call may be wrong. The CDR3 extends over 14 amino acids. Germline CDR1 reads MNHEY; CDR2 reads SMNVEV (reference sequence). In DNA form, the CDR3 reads TGTGCCAGCAGTCCCCGGACAGGCAGCTACGAGCAGTACTTC. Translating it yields CASSPRTGSYEQYF.